A selection of T cell receptor beta chains follows, all from one sample in a study of T-cell reconstitution after alpha-beta-depleted transplantation in children. MiXCR, applied by TCRdb to the PCR reads, yields one record per CDR3 protein. The profile covers approximately 6,000 distinct CDR3 sequences, with 15% to 19% appearing a single time and under 85% taken by the ten largest. The material was PBMCs, mostly from graft donor cells, obtained 180 days after TCRalphabeta/CD19-depleted stem cell transplant. The receptors derive from a patient aged 2-10 years who had a stem cell transplant for inherited bone marrow failure, so the T cells may come from the graft donor. Each CDR3 is given with its conserved first and last residue. Fields, in order: V gene, CDR3 length, J gene, clone size, D gene, CDR3 DNA, CDR3 protein. D genes are given only for firm matches. Clone sizes are given selectively: once, few, many, or a class where the clone is expanded.

TRBV7-9,15,TRBJ2-5,many,-,TGTGCCAGCAACCTCGCACTACCTGGACAAGAGACCCAGTACTTC,CASNLALPGQETQYF
TRBV12-3/TRBV12-4,13,TRBJ2-2,many,-,TGTGCCAGCAGTTTAGTAGCGGTCGGGGAGCTGTTTTTT,CASSLVAVGELFF
TRBV28,11,TRBJ1-6,once,-,TGTGCCAGCAGTTCCCTGGCGCCCCTCCACTTT,CASSSLAPLHF
TRBV4-2,14,TRBJ1-2,many,TRBD1,TGTGCCAGCAGCCAAGACAGGGGGCAGTATGGCTACACCTTC,CASSQDRGQYGYTF
TRBV7-6,15,TRBJ2-3,many,-,TGTGCCAGCAGCTTAACCACCGCGCGGGCGGATACGCAGTATTTT,CASSLTTARADTQYF
TRBV30,14,TRBJ2-1,-,TRBD2,TGTGCCTGGTACAGGCGCGGGAGTCACAATGAGCAGTTCTTC,CAWYRRGSHNEQFF
TRBV20-1,14,TRBJ2-5,-,-,TGCTGCTGGGCCGAGGGGCCGGGCGGGGAGACCCAGTACTTC,CCWAEGPGGETQYF
TRBV9,17,TRBJ2-5,many,TRBD1,TGTGCCAGCAGGCAGGGGATAGGGACAGAGAGTGGAGAGACCCAGTACTTC,CASRQGIGTESGETQYF
TRBV4-2,14,TRBJ2-2,-,-,TGTGCCAGCAGCCAAGATCCCATACCCGGGGAGCTGTTTTTT,CASSQDPIPGELFF
TRBV4-2,14,TRBJ2-7,many,-,TGTGCCAGCAGCCAAGGTTCCGTCGCCTACGAGCAGTACTTC,CASSQGSVAYEQYF
TRBV29-1,14,TRBJ2-7,many,-,TGCAGCGTTGGTAGGGGAGTTCTGCCCTACGAGCAGTACTTC,CSVGRGVLPYEQYF
TRBV18,18,TRBJ2-7,few,-,TGTGCCAGCTCACGGAGGAAAGGACCGGATGGGGGTTCCTACGAGCAGTACTTC,CASSRRKGPDGGSYEQYF
TRBV5-6,15,TRBJ2-5,-,-,TGTGCCAGCACCACTCAGCCACGGGGCGCGGAGACCCAGTACTTC,CASTTQPRGAETQYF
TRBV10-3,17,TRBJ2-3,many,-,TGTGCCATCAGAAACAGGGGCGGAGGACTAAGCACAGATACGCAGTATTTT,CAIRNRGGGLSTDTQYF
TRBV9,16,TRBJ2-7,many,TRBD1,TGTGCCAGCAGCATACTATCGACAAGGGGGCTTGGCGAGCAGTACTTC,CASSILSTRGLGEQYF
TRBV2,13,TRBJ2-7,many,TRBD2,TGTGCCAGCAGACTAGCGGGGACCTACGAGCAGTACTTC,CASRLAGTYEQYF
TRBV4-3,15,TRBJ2-7,many,TRBD2,TGCGCCAGCAGCCAAGACCCCGGGACTATCTACGAGCAGTACTTC,CASSQDPGTIYEQYF
TRBV5-1,14,TRBJ2-3,many,-,TGCGCCAGCAGCTTGGGTCCTAGCACAGATACGCAGTATTTT,CASSLGPSTDTQYF